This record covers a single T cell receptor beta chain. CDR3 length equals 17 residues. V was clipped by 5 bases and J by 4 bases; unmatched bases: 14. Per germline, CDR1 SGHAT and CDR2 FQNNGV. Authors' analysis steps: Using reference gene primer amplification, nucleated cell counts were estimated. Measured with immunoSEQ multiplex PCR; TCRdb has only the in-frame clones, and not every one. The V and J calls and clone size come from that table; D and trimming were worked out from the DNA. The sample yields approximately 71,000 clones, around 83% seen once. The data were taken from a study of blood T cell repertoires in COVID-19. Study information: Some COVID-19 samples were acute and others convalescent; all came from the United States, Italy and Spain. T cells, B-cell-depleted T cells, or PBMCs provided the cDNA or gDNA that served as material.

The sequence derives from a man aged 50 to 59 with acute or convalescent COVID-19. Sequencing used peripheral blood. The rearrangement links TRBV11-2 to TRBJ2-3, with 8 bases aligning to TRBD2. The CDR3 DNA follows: TGTGCCAGCAGCGGAGTCGTGTCGGGAGGGCCGGCAGATACGCAGTATTTT. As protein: CASSGVVSGGPADTQYF.